This is a list of T cell receptor beta chains from one sample in a study of T cell changes during pregnancy in multiple sclerosis. TCRdb's copy holds only in-frame clones and misses some; the assay was immunoSEQ multiplex PCR. Among fewer than 35,000 clones listed, under 95% were seen once. The sequencing here drew on CD4+ T cells from peripheral blood mononuclear cells, taken in the second trimester of pregnancy. The receptors here all came from a female donor in good health, enrolled as a control in a pregnancy study. The CDR3 runs from the conserved cysteine through the conserved F or W. Fields, in order: clone size, V gene, CDR3 protein. Expanded clones are given a class, and other clones once, few, many or no size at all.

once	TRBV5-6	CASSSRTVAKNIQYF
.	TRBV13	CASSLSGSTYEQYF
.	TRBV19	CASSTGLIPNTDTQYF
.	TRBV5-1	CASSLEPPGQGAYEQYF
.	TRBV13	CASSPLAGGYEQYF
.	TRBV18	CASSLQGREYF
.	TRBV2	CASSDTGVTYEQYF
.	TRBV6-1	CASSEAPNQPQHF
.	TRBV29-1	CSVEVPSGRQETQYF
.	TRBV6-5	CASRKTSTYEQYF
.	TRBV5-1	CASSLWGTSLDTQYF
.	TRBV5-4	CASSREGQDQPQHF
.	TRBV7-8	CASSPLRGPQHF
.	TRBV2	CASSHGGGYEQYF
.	TRBV10-3	CANELPMFQRDQPQHF
once	TRBV5-5	CASSKSTGGPYEQYF